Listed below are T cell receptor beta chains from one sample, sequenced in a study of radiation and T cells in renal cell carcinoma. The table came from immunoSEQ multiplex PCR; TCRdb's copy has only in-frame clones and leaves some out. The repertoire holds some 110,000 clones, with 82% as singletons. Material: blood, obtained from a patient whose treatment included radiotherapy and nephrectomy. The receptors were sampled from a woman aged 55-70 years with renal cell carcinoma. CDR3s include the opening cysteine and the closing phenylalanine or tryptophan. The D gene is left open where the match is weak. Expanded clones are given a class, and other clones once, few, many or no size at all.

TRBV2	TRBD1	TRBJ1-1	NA	CASTPDRDTEAFF	TGTGCCAGCACTCCGGACAGGGACACTGAAGCTTTCTTT
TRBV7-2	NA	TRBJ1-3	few	CATPGQLSGNTIYF	TGTGCCACACCCGGACAGCTCTCTGGAAACACCATATATTTT
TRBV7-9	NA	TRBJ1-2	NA	CASNDLIGRGDYGYTF	TGTGCCAGCAACGACCTCATCGGTCGGGGCGACTATGGCTACACCTTC
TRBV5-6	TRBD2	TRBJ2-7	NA	CASSRSGLAGGISYEQYF	TGTGCCAGCAGCCGCTCGGGACTAGCGGGGGGGATCTCCTACGAGCAGTACTTC
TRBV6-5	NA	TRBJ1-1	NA	CASSYSISGSTEAFF	TGTGCCAGCAGTTACTCGATATCGGGTTCTACTGAAGCTTTCTTT
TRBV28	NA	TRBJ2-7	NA	CASSFQGNEQYF	TGTGCCAGCAGTTTCCAAGGGAACGAGCAGTACTTC
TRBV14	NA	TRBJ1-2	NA	CASSQSQGNYGYTF	TGTGCCAGCAGCCAGTCCCAGGGGAACTATGGCTACACCTTC
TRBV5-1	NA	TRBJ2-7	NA	CASSLQGSSYEQYF	TGCGCCAGCAGCTTACAGGGAAGCTCCTACGAGCAGTACTTC
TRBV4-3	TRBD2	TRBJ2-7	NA	CASSQDWGSGMFNEQYF	TGCGCCAGCAGCCAAGATTGGGGTAGCGGGATGTTCAACGAGCAGTACTTC
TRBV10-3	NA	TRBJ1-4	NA	CAISGQVREKLFF	TGTGCCATCAGTGGGCAGGTGCGCGAAAAACTGTTTTTT
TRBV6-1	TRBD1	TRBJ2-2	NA	CASSDLGGSTGELFF	TGTGCCAGCAGTGATCTAGGGGGCAGTACCGGGGAGCTGTTTTTT
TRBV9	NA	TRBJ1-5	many	CASSALSDQPQHF	TGTGCCAGCAGCGCACTCTCCGATCAGCCCCAGCATTTT
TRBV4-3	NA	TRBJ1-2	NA	CASSQERGRGNYGYTF	TGCGCCAGCAGCCAAGAGAGGGGAAGGGGTAACTATGGCTACACCTTC
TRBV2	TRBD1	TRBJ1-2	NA	CASSEVGGHGYTF	TGTGCCAGCAGTGAGGTAGGGGGCCATGGCTACACCTTC
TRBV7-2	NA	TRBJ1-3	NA	CASSPNIALGGNTIYF	TGTGCCAGCAGCCCAAACATCGCTCTGGGTGGAAACACCATATATTTT
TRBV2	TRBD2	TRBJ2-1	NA	CASSEAGSSGGYNEQFF	TGTGCCAGCAGTGAAGCGGGGTCTAGCGGAGGCTACAATGAGCAGTTCTTC
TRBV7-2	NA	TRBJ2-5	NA	CASSLQGPLETQYF	TGTGCCAGCAGTCTCCAAGGGCCATTGGAGACCCAGTACTTC
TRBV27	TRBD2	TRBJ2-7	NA	CASSSLGTSGAGEQYF	TGTGCCAGCAGTTCACTTGGCACTAGCGGGGCTGGCGAGCAGTACTTC
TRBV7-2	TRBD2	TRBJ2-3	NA	CASSLRLAGAPDTQYF	TGTGCCAGCAGCTTAAGGCTAGCGGGAGCCCCAGATACGCAGTATTTT
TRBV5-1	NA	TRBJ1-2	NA	CASSLAGVGGYTF	TGCGCCAGCAGCTTGGCCGGGGTGGGAGGCTACACCTTC
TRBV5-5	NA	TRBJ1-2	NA	CASRDQRYGYTF	TGTGCCAGCAGGGATCAGAGATATGGCTACACCTTC
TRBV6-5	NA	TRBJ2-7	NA	CASSYRGSGSYEQYF	TGTGCCAGCAGTTATCGGGGATCGGGGTCCTACGAGCAGTACTTC
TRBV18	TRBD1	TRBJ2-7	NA	CASSPPGGQGEQYF	TGTGCCAGCTCACCGCCCGGGGGACAGGGGGAGCAGTACTTC
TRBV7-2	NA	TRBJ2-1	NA	CASSLVVAEQFF	TGTGCCAGCAGCTTAGTGGTTGCCGAGCAGTTCTTC
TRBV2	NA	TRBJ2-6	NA	CASNRETGANVLTF	TGTGCCAGCAACAGGGAAACTGGGGCCAACGTCCTGACTTTC
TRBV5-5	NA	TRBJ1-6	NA	CASSLNRNSPLHF	TGTGCCAGCAGCTTAAACAGAAATTCACCCCTCCACTTT
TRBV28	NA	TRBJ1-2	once	CASSFGTLYGYTF	TGTGCCAGCAGTTTCGGGACACTCTATGGCTACACCTTC
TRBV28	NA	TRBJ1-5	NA	CASSFPRGGDQPQHF	TGTGCCAGCAGTTTTCCCCGGGGTGGGGATCAGCCCCAGCATTTT
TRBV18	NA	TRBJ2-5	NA	CASSPEVGETQYF	TGTGCCAGCTCACCTGAGGTGGGGGAGACCCAGTACTTC
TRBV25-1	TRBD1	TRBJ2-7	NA	CASSAGQAVFGEQYF	TGTGCCAGCAGTGCGGGACAGGCGGTTTTTGGCGAGCAGTACTTC
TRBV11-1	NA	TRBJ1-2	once	CASSLGQGLYGYTF	TGTGCCAGCAGCCTAGGACAAGGGCTCTATGGCTACACCTTC
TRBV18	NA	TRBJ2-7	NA	CASSPRQGYEQYF	TGTGCCAGCTCACCACGTCAGGGCTACGAGCAGTACTTC
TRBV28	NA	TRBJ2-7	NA	CASRTAAYEQYF	TGTGCCAGCAGAACAGCTGCCTACGAGCAGTACTTC
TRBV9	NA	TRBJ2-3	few	CASSVGSSMTDTQYF	TGTGCCAGCAGCGTCGGGAGTTCGATGACAGATACGCAGTATTTT
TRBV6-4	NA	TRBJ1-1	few	CASRQGVGNTEAFF	TGTGCCAGCAGGCAGGGAGTAGGGAACACTGAAGCTTTCTTT
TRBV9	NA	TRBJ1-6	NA	CASSVGYISTLHF	TGTGCCAGCAGCGTAGGGTACATTTCCACCCTCCACTTT
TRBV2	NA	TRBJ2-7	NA	CASSLDIYEQYF	TGTGCCAGCAGTTTAGACATCTACGAGCAGTACTTC
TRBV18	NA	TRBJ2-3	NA	CASSPYQAKDTQYF	TGTGCCAGCTCACCATATCAGGCTAAGGATACGCAGTATTTT
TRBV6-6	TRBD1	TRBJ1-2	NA	CASSYSQGGHYGYTF	TGTGCCAGCAGTTACTCCCAGGGGGGGCACTATGGCTACACCTTC
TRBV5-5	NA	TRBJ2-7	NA	CASSLVGYEQYF	TGTGCCAGCAGCTTGGTTGGCTACGAGCAGTACTTC
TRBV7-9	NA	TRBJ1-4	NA	CASSLTAGVEKLFF	TGTGCCAGCAGCCTAACGGCGGGGGTGGAAAAACTGTTTTTT
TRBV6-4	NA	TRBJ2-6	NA	CASSDTSGANVLTF	TGTGCCAGCAGTGACACCTCTGGGGCCAACGTCCTGACTTTC
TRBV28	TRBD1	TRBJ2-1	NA	CASSSRSGGVTNEQFF	TGTGCCAGCAGTTCCCGGTCAGGGGGTGTCACCAATGAGCAGTTCTTC
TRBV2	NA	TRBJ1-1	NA	CASRDPSAGNTEAFF	TGTGCCAGCAGGGATCCTTCGGCCGGGAACACTGAAGCTTTCTTT
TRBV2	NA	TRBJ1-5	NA	CASSAQGPNQPQHF	TGTGCCAGCAGTGCCCAGGGTCCCAATCAGCCCCAGCATTTT
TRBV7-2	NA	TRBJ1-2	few	CASSPVEANYGYTF	TGTGCCAGCAGCCCAGTAGAGGCTAACTATGGCTACACCTTC
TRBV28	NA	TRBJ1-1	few	CASISGDTEAFF	TGTGCCAGCATATCAGGGGACACTGAAGCTTTCTTT
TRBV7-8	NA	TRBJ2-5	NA	CASSLLRGGPETQYF	TGTGCCAGCAGCTTACTCAGAGGGGGGCCGGAGACCCAGTACTTC
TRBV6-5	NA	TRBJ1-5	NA	CASSLVLDSNQPQHF	TGTGCCAGCAGCTTGGTGTTAGATAGCAATCAGCCCCAGCATTTT
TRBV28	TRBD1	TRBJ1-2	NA	CASSLSVGLEGQGSNYGYTF	TGTGCCAGCAGTCTCAGCGTGGGCTTGGAGGGACAGGGGTCAAACTATGGCTACACCTTC
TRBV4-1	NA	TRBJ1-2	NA	CASSPSGGANYGYTF	TGCGCCAGCAGCCCCAGCGGGGGGGCGAACTATGGCTACACCTTC
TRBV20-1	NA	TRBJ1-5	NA	CSARNHQPQHF	TGCAGTGCTAGAAACCATCAGCCCCAGCATTTT